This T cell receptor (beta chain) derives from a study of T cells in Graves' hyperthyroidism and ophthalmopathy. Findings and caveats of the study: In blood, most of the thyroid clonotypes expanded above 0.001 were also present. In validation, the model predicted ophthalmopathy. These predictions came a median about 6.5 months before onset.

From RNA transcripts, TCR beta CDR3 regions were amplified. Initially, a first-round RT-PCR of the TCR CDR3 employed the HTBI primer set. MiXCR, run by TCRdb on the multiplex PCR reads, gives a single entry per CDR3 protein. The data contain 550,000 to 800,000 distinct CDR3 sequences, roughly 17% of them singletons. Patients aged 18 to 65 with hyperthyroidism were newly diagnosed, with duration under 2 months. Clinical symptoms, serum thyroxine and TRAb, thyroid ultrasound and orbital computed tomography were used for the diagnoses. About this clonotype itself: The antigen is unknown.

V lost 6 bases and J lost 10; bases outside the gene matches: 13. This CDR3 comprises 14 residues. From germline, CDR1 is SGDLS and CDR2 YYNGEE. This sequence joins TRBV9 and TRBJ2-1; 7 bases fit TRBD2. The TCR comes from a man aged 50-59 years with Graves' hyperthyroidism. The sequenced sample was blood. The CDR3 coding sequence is TGTGCCAGCACCAACGACTATGCGGGAGAAGAGCAGTTCTTC. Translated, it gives CASTNDYAGEEQFF.